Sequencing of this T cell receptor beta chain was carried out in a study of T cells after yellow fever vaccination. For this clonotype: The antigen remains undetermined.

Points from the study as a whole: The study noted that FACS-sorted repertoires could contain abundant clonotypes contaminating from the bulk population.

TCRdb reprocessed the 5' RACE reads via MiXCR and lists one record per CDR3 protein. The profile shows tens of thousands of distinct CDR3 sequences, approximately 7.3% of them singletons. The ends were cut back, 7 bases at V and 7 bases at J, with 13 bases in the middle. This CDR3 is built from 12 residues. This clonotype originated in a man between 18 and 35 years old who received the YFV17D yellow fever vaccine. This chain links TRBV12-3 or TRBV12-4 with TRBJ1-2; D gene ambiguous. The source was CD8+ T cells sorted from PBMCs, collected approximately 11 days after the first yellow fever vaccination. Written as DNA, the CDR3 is TGTGCCAGCACCGAGGGCGGGGTTGGCTACACCTTC. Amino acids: CASTEGGVGYTF.